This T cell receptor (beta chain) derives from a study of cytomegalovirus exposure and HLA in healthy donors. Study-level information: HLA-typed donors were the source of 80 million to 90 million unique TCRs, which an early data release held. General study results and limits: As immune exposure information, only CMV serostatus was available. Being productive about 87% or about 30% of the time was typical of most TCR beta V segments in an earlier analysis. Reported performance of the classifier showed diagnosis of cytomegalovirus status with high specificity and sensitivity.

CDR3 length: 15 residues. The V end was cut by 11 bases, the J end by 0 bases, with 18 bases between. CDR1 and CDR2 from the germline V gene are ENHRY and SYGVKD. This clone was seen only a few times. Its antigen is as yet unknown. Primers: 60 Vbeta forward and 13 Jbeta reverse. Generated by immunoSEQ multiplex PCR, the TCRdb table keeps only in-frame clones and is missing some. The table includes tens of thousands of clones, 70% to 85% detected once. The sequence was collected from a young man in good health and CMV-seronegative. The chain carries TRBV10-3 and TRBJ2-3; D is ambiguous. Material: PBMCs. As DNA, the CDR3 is TGTGCCGCTAATCCCGGCGCGGTAAGCACAGATACGCAGTATTTT. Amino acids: CAANPGAVSTDTQYF.